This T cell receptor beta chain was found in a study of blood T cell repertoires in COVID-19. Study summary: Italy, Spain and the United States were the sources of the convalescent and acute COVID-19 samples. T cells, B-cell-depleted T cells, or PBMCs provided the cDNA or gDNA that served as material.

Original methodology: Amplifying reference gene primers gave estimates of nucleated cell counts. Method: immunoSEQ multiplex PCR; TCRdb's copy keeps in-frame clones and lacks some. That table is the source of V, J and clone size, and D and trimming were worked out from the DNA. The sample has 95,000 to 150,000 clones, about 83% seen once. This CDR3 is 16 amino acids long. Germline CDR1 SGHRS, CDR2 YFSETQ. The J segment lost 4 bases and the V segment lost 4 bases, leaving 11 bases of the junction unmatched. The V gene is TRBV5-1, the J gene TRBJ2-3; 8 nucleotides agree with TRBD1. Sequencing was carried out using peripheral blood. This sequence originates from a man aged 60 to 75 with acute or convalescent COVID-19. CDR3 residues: CASSQAGRGRADTQYF. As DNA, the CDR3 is TGCGCCAGCAGCCAGGCGGGCAGGGGGCGGGCAGATACGCAGTATTTT.